This T cell receptor beta chain was recorded in a study of T cell clones after liver transplantation. For the study at large: As an antigen-independent comparator, third-party-reactive TCRbeta sequences came from pre-transplant mixed lymphocyte reactions.

Assay used: immunoSEQ multiplex PCR; TCRdb lists only in-frame clones, some missing. This table holds fewer than 7,000 clones, around 80% found once. Germline V gives CDR1 SNHLY, CDR2 FYNNEI. The CDR3 contains 12 residues. Trimming shortened V by 9 bases and J by 0 bases, and 8 bases separated the two germline ends. Sorting of unstimulated PBMCs yielded separate CD3+CD4+ and CD3+CD8+ fractions. Details on this clone: Its antigen is not identified.

Study findings and constraints: A larger donor-reactive than third-party decline suggested partial antigen-specific deletion.

This sequence originates from a human patient who received a liver transplant. Some T cells may originate from the graft donor. The J gene is TRBJ1-1, the V gene TRBV2; tentative D call: TRBD1 (6 bases). The sample consisted of CD8+ T cells from blood, taken 24 months after liver transplant. The CDR3 reads CARGGVNTEAFF. The CDR3 region has the DNA TGTGCCAGAGGGGGGGTGAACACTGAAGCTTTCTTT.